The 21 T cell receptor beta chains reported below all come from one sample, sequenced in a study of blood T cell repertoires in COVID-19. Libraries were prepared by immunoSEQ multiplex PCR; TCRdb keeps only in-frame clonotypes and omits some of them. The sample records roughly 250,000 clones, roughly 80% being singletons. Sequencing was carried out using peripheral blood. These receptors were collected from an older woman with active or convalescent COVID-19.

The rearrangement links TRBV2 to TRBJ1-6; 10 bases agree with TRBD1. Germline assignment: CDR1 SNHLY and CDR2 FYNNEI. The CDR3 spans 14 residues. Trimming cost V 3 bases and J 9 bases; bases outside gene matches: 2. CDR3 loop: CASSDGTGVSPLHF. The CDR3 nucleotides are TGTGCCAGCAGTGACGGGACAGGGGTTTCACCCCTCCACTTT.

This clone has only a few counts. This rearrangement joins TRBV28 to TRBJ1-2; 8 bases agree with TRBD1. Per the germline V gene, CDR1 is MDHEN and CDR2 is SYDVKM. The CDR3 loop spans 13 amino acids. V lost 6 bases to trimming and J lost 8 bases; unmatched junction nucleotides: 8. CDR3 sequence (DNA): TGTGCCAGCAGGCCGGACAGGGTATTAGGCTACACCTTC. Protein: CASRPDRVLGYTF.

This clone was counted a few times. CDR3 nucleotides: TGCAGCGTTGCTTCTAGCGGGGGGCGGACAGATACGCAGTATTTT. Amino acids: CSVASSGGRTDTQYF. The genes are TRBV29-1 and TRBJ2-3; 11 nucleotides match TRBD2. CDR3 size: 15 residues. Germline V gene sequence: CDR1 SQVTM, CDR2 ANQGSEA. With V trimmed by 4 bases and J by 3 bases, 6 bases remained unmatched.

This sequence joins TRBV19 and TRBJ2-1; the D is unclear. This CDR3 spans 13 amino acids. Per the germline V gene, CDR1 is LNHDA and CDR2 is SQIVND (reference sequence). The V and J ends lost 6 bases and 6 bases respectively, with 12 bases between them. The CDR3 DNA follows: TGTGCCAGTAGCCCGAGGCGATTCAATGAGCAGTTCTTC. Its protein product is CASSPRRFNEQFF. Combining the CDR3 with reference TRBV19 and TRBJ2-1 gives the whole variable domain DGGITQSPKYLFRKEGQNVTLSCEQNLNHDAMYWYRQDPGQGLRLIYYSQIVNDFQKGDIAEGYSVSREKKESFPLTVTSAQKNPTAFYLCASSPRRFNEQFFGPGTRLTVL.

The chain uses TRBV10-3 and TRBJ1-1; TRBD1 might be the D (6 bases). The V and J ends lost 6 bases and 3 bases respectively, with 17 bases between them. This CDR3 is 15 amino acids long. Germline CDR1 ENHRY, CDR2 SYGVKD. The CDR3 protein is CAISTPTGGDTEAFF. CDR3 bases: TGTGCCATCAGCACACCGACAGGTGGAGACACTGAAGCTTTCTTT.

The CDR3 nucleotides are TGCGCCAGCAGCTTGGACAGGGGAGTATCTTCTAACACTGAAGCTTTCTTT. This sequence encodes CASSLDRGVSSNTEAFF. The chain recombines TRBV5-1 with TRBJ1-1; 7 bases agree with TRBD1. The CDR3 loop spans 17 amino acids. Unmatched junction bases numbered 10, after V lost 0 bases and J lost 2 bases. The germline V gene encodes CDR1 SGHRS and CDR2 YFSETQ.

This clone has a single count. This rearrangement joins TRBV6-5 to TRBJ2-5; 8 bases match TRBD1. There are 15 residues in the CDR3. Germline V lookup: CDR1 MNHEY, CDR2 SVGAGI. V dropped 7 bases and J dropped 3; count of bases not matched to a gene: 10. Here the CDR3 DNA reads TGTGCCAGCATTAACAGGGGGGCGTACGAAGAGACCCAGTACTTC. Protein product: CASINRGAYEETQYF.

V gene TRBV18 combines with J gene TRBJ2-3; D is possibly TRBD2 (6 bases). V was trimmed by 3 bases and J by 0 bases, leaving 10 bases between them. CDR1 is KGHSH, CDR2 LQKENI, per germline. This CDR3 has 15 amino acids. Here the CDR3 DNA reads TGTGCCAGCTCACCGACTAGACGAAGCACAGATACGCAGTATTTT. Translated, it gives CASSPTRRSTDTQYF.

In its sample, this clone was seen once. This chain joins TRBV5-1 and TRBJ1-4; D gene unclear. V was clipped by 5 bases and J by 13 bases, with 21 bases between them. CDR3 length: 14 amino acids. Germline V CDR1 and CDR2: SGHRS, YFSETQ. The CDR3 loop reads CASSWGGGGSLLFF. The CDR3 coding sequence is TGCGCCAGCAGTTGGGGTGGTGGAGGCTCCCTACTGTTTTTT.

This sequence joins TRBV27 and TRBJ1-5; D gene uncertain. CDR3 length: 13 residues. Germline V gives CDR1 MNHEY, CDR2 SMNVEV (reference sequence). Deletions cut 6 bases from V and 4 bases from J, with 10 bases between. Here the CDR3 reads CASSGSVNQPQHF. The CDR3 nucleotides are TGTGCCAGCAGCGGCAGCGTAAATCAGCCCCAGCATTTT.

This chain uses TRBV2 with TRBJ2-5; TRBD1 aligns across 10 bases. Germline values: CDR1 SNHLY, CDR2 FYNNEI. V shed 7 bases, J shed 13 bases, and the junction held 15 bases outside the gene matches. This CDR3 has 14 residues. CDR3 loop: CASTKDRGIVMTYF. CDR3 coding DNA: TGTGCCAGCACCAAGGACAGGGGGATAGTTATGACGTACTTC.

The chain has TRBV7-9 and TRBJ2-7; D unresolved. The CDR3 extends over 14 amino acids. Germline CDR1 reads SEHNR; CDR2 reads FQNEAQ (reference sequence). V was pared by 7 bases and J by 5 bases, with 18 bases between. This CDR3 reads CASTTREASHEQYV. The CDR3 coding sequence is TGTGCCAGCACCACCCGAGAGGCATCCCACGAGCAGTACGTC.

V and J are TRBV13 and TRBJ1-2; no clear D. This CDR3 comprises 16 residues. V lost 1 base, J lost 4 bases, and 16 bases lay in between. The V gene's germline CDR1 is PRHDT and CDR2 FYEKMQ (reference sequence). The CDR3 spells CASSLAEIRRTYGYTF. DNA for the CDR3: TGTGCCAGCAGCTTAGCGGAGATCCGAAGAACCTATGGCTACACCTTC.

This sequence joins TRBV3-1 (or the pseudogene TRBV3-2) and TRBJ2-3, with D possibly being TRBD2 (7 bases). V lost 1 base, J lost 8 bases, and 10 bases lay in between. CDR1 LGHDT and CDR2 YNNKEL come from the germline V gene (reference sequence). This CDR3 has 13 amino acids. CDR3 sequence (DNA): TGTGCCAGCAGCCAAGGGGGGGGCTCTACGCAGTATTTT. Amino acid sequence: CASSQGGGSTQYF.

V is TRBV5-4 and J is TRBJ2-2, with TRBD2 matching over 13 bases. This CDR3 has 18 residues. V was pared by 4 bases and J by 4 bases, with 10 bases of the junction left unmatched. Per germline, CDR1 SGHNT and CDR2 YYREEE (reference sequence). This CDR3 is CASSGGLAGRRGTGELFF. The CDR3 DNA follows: TGTGCCAGCAGCGGGGGACTAGCGGGGCGACGAGGCACCGGGGAGCTGTTTTTT.

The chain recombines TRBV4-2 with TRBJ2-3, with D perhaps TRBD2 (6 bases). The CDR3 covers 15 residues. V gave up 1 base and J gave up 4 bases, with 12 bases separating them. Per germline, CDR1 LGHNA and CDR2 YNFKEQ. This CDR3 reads CASSQGAPGADTQYF. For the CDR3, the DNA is TGTGCCAGCAGCCAAGGCGCCCCGGGGGCAGATACGCAGTATTTT.

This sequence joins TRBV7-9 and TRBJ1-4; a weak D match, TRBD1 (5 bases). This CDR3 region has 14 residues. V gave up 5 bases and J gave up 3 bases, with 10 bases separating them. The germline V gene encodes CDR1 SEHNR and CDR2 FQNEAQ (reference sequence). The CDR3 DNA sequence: TGTGCCAGCAGCCCCAGGGAATCTAATGAAAAACTGTTTTTT. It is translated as CASSPRESNEKLFF.

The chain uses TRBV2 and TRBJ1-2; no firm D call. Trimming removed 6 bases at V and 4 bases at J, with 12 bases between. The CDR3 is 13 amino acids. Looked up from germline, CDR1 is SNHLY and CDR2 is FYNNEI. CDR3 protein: CASSQTRGYGYTF. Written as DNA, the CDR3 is TGTGCCAGCAGCCAGACCCGGGGCTATGGCTACACCTTC.

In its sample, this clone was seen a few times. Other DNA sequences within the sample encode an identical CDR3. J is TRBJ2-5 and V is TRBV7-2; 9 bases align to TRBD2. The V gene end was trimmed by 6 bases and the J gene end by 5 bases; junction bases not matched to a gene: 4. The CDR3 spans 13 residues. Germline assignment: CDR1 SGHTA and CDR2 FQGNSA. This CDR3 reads CASSFSGGETQYF. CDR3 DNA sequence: TGTGCCAGCAGTTTTAGCGGGGGTGAGACCCAGTACTTC.

CDR3 in amino acids: CASSFEGTEAFF. CDR3 DNA: TGCGCCAGCAGCTTCGAGGGCACTGAAGCTTTCTTT. V and J are TRBV5-1 and TRBJ1-1; D is undetermined. V dropped 2 bases and J dropped 4 bases, with 6 bases sitting between them. Germline V gene data show CDR1 as SGHRS and CDR2 as YFSETQ. The CDR3 has 12 residues.

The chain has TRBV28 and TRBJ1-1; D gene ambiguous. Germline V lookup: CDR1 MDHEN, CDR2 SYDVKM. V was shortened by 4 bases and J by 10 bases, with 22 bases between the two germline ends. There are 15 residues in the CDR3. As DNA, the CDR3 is TGTGCCAGCAGTTCAACTCCGGAGCACATCCTGGGAGCTTTCTTT. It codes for CASSSTPEHILGAFF.